This note documents a single T cell receptor (beta chain) sequence. The sample originates from a study of blood T cell repertoires in COVID-19. Study-wide background: Acute and convalescent COVID-19 specimens originated in the United States, Italy and Spain.

Clones were read by immunoSEQ multiplex PCR, and TCRdb kept only the in-frame ones, dropping some. This sample has 75,000 to 90,000 clones, with about 80% found just once. This CDR3 region has 14 residues. The V segment lost 3 bases and the J segment 1 base; nucleotides outside the gene matches: 0. Looked up from germline, CDR1 is LGHNT and CDR2 is FRNRAP. Sequencing input: peripheral blood. The TCR was taken from a woman in her seventies with acute or convalescent COVID-19. The chain has TRBV12-5 and TRBJ2-3; 8 nucleotides align to TRBD2. CDR3 nucleotides: TGTGCTAGTGGTTTTAGCGGGGGCACAGATACGCAGTATTTT. As protein: CASGFSGGTDTQYF.